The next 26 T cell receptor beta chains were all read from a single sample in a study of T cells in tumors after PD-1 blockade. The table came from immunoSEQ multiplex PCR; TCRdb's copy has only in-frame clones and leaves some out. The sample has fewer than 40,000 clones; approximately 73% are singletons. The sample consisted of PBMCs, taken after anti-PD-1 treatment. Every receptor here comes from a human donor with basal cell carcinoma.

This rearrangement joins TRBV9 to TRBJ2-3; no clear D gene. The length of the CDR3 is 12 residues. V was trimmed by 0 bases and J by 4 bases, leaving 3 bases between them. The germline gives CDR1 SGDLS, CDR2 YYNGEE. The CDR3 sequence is CASSVAADTQYF. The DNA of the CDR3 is TGTGCCAGCAGCGTAGCGGCAGATACGCAGTATTTT.

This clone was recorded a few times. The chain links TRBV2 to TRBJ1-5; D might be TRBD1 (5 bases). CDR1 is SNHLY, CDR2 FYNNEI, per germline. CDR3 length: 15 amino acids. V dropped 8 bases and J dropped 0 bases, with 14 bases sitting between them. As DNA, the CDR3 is TGTGCCAGCCAGGAGGGACTCTATAGCAATCAGCCCCAGCATTTT. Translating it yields CASQEGLYSNQPQHF.

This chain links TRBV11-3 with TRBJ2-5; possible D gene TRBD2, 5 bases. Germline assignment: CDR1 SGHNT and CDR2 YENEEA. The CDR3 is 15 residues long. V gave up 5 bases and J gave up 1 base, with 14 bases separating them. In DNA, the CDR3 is TGTGCCAGCAGCCGCGACGGAGGAAGCCAAGAGACCCAGTACTTC. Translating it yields CASSRDGGSQETQYF.

CDR3 protein: CASSLGTSGEQYF. The CDR3 nucleotides are TGTGCCAGCAGCCTAGGGACTAGTGGCGAGCAGTACTTC. The chain recombines TRBV7-2 with TRBJ2-7; 8 nucleotides line up with TRBD2. V shed 5 bases and J 6 bases; nucleotides not matched to a gene: 6. The CDR3 totals 13 residues. Per the germline V gene, CDR1 is SGHTA and CDR2 is FQGNSA.

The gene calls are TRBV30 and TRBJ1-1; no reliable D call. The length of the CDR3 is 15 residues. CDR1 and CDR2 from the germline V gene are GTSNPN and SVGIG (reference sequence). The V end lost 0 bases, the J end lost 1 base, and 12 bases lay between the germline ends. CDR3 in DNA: TGTGCCTGGAGTGTAGGGCGGAACCCGAACACTGAAGCTTTCTTT. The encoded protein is CAWSVGRNPNTEAFF. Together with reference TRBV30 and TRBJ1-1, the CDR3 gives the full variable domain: SQTIHQWPATLVQPVGSPLSLECTVEGTSNPNLYWYRQAAGRGLQLLFYSVGIGQISSEVPQNLSASRPQDRQFILSSKKLLLSDSGFYLCAWSVGRNPNTEAFFGQGTRLTVV.

CDR3 DNA sequence: TGTGCCAGTAGTACCAGGACTGACCTTAATGAAAAACTGTTTTTT. Protein product: CASSTRTDLNEKLFF. The rearrangement links TRBV19 to TRBJ1-4; D is uncertain. CDR3 length: 15 residues. Germline V gene lookup returns CDR1 LNHDA and CDR2 SQIVND (reference sequence). With 4 bases removed from V and 4 bases from J, the gap between germline ends came to 13 bases.

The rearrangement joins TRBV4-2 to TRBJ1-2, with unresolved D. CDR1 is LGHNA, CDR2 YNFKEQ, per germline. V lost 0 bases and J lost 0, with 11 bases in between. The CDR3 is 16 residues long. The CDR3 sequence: CASSQDLEAANYGYTF. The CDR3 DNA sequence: TGTGCCAGCAGCCAAGATTTGGAGGCAGCTAACTATGGCTACACCTTC.

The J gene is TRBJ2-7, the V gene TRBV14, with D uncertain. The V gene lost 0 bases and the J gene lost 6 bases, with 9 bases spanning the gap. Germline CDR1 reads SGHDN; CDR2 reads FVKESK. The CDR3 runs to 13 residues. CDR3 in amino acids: CASSQDQASEQYF. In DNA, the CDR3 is TGTGCCAGCAGCCAAGATCAGGCCTCCGAGCAGTACTTC.

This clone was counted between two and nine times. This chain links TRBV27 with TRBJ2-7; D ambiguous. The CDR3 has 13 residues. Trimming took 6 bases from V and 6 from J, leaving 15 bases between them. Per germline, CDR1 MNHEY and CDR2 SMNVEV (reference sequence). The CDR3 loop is CASRSSSLGEQYF. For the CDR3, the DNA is TGTGCCAGCAGAAGTTCCTCTCTCGGCGAGCAGTACTTC.

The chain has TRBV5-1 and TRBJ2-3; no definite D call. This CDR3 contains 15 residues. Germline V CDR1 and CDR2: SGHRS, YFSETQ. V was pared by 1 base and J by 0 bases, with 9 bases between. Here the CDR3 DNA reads TGCGCCAGCAGCTTGTGGGGAATAAGCACAGATACGCAGTATTTT. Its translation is CASSLWGISTDTQYF. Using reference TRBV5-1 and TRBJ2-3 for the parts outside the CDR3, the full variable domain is KAGVTQTPRYLIKTRGQQVTLSCSPISGHRSVSWYQQTPGQGLQFLFEYFSETQRNKGNFPGRFSGRQFSNSRSEMNVSTLELGDSALYLCASSLWGISTDTQYFGPGTRLTVL.

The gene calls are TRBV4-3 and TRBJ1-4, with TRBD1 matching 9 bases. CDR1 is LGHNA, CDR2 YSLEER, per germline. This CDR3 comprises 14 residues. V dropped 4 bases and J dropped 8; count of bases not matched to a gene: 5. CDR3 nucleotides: TGCGCCAGCAGCCTTCGACAGGGGGGAGAAAAACTGTTTTTT. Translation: CASSLRQGGEKLFF.

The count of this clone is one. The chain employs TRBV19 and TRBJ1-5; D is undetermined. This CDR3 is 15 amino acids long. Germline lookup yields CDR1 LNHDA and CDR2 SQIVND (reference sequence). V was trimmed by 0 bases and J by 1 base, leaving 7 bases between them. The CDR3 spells CASSIEKWSNQPQHF. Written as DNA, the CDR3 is TGTGCCAGTAGTATAGAGAAGTGGAGCAATCAGCCCCAGCATTTT.

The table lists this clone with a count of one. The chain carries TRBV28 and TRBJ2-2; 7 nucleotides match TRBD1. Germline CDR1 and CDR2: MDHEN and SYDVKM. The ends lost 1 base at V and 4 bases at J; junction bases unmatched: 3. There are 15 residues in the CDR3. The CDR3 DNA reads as TGTGCCAGCAGTTTATCAGGGACAGTCACCGGGGAGCTGTTTTTT. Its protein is CASSLSGTVTGELFF.

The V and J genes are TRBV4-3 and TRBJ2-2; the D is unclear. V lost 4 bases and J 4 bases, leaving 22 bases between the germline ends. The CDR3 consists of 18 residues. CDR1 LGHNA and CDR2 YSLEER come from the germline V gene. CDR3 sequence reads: CASSLRQFQQSGTGELFF. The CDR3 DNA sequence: TGCGCCAGCAGCCTACGTCAGTTCCAGCAATCGGGCACCGGGGAGCTGTTTTTT.

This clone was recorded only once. In nucleotides, the CDR3 is TGCGCCAGCAGCGCGGAACCTTCTAACTATGGCTACACCTTC. It specifies CASSAEPSNYGYTF. The rearrangement uses TRBV5-1 and TRBJ1-2; no definite D call. Per germline, CDR1 SGHRS and CDR2 YFSETQ. Trimming shortened V by 4 bases and J by 0 bases, and 10 bases separated the two germline ends. This CDR3 has 14 amino acids. Full variable domain (rest looked up from reference TRBV5-1 and TRBJ1-2): KAGVTQTPRYLIKTRGQQVTLSCSPISGHRSVSWYQQTPGQGLQFLFEYFSETQRNKGNFPGRFSGRQFSNSRSEMNVSTLELGDSALYLCASSAEPSNYGYTFGSGTRLTVV.

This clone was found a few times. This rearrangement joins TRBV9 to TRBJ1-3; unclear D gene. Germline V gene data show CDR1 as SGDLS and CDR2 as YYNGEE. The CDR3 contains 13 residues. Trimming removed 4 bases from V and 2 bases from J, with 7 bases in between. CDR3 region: CASSPPAGNTIYF. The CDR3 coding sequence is TGTGCCAGCAGCCCCCCGGCTGGAAACACCATATATTTT.

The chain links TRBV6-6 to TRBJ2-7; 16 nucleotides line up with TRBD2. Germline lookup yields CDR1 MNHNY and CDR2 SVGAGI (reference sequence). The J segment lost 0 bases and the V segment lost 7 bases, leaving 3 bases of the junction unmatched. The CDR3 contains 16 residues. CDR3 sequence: CASTGTSGGVSYEQYF. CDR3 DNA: TGTGCCAGCACCGGGACTAGCGGGGGGGTCTCCTACGAGCAGTACTTC.

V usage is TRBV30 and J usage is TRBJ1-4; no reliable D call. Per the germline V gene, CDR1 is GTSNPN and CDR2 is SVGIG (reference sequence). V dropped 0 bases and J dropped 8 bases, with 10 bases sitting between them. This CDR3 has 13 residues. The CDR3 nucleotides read TGTGCCTGGAGTGTACTCCAGTCGGAAAAACTGTTTTTT. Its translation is CAWSVLQSEKLFF.

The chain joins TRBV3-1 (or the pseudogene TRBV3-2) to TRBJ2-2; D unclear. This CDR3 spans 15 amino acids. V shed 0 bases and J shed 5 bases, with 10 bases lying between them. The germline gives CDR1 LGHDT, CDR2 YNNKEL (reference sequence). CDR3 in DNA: TGTGCCAGCAGCCAAGATCAGAGGCGGACCGGGGAGCTGTTTTTT. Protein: CASSQDQRRTGELFF.

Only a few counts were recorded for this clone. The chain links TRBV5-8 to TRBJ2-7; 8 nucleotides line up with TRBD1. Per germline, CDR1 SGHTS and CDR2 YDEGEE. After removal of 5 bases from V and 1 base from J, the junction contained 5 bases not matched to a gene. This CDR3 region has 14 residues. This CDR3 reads CASRIRDRSYEQYF. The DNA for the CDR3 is TGTGCCAGCAGGATCCGGGACAGGTCCTACGAGCAGTACTTC.

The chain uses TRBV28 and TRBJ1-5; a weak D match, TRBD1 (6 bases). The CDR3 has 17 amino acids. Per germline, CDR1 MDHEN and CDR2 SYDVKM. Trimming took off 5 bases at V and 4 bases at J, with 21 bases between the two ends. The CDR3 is CASSPPGGGIGNQPQHF. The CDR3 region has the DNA TGTGCCAGCAGTCCGCCGGGAGGGGGAATAGGAAATCAGCCCCAGCATTTT.

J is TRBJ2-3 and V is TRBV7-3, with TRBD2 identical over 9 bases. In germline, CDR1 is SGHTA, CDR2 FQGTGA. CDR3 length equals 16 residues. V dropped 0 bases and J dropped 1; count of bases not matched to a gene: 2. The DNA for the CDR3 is TGTGCCAGCAGCTTAACTAGCGGGGGCCGCACAGATACGCAGTATTTT. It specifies CASSLTSGGRTDTQYF.

CDR3: CASSLLAYEQYF. CDR3 sequence (DNA): TGTGCCAGCAGCCTACTAGCGTACGAGCAGTACTTC. J is TRBJ2-7 and V is TRBV28; 7 nucleotides agree with TRBD2. The CDR3 runs to 12 residues. V shed 6 bases, J shed 4 bases, and the junction held 3 bases outside the gene matches. Germline CDR1 and CDR2: MDHEN and SYDVKM.

The DNA for the CDR3 is TGTGCCAGCAGCCAATCACAGCATGAGCAGTTCTTC. This encodes CASSQSQHEQFF. This chain connects TRBV7-9 to TRBJ2-1; D is undetermined. V lost 5 bases, J lost 8 bases, and 10 bases lay in between. CDR3 length: 12 residues. In germline, CDR1 is SEHNR, CDR2 FQNEAQ (reference sequence).

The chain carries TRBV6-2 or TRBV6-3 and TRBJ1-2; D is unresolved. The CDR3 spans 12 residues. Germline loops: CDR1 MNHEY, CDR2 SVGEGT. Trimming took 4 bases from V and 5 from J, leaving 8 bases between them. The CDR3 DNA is TGTGCCAGCAGTTGGGGAGGATATGGCTACACCTTC. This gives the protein CASSWGGYGYTF.

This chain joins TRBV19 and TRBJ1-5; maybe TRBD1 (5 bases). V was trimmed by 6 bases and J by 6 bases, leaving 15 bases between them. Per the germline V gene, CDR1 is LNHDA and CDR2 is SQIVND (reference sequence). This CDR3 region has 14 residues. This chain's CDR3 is CASRGDVVAQPQHF. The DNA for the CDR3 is TGTGCCAGTAGGGGGGACGTCGTGGCTCAGCCCCAGCATTTT.